The rows below give T cell receptor beta chains drawn from one sample of a study of blood T cells in healthy people across ages. TCRdb independently ran MiXCR on the 5' RACE reads; one entry per CDR3 protein. The sample carries roughly 1.5 million distinct CDR3 sequences, approximately 42% recorded once. Input material: blood. These receptors all come from a woman in her late teens or twenties in good health. Both conserved end residues are part of each CDR3. Fields, in order: D gene, J gene, clone size, V gene, CDR3 protein, CDR3 DNA. The D gene is left open where the match is weak. Size tells how often a clone was seen (once, few, many) or the class of an expanded clone, and some rows leave it out.

>.|TRBJ1-1|.|TRBV19
CASRQLVNTEAFF
TGTGCCAGCCGACAGTTAGTGAACACTGAAGCTTTCTTT
>TRBD1|TRBJ1-2|few|TRBV20-1
CSAPGTGNYGYTF
TGCAGTGCACCCGGGACAGGGAACTATGGCTACACCTTC
>.|TRBJ1-1|.|TRBV21-1
CARPRKAFF
TGTGCCAGGCCACGGAAAGCTTTCTTT
>TRBD2|TRBJ2-1|.|TRBV3-1
CASSQDLGREPDNEQFF
TGTGCCAGCAGCCAAGATCTTGGGCGGGAGCCCGACAATGAGCAGTTCTTC
>.|TRBJ1-1|.|TRBV12-5
CASGLLENTEAFF
TGTGCTAGTGGTTTGCTTGAGAACACTGAAGCTTTCTTT
>TRBD1|TRBJ2-7|.|TRBV20-1
CSARVHTGGVISYEQYF
TGCAGTGCTAGAGTCCATACAGGGGGAGTAATCTCCTACGAGCAGTACTTC
>.|TRBJ2-7|.|TRBV6-5
CASSSGQWGYEQYF
TGTGCCAGCAGCTCCGGGCAATGGGGCTACGAGCAGTACTTC
>.|TRBJ1-2|.|TRBV7-2
CASSLGHWTGYGYTF
TGTGCCAGCAGCTTAGGACACTGGACGGGCTATGGCTACACCTTC
>.|TRBJ1-2|few|TRBV7-2
CASSFWENYGYTF
TGTGCCAGCAGCTTCTGGGAAAACTATGGCTACACCTTC
>TRBD2|TRBJ2-1|few|TRBV20-1
CSARGLLAGGPYEQFF
TGCAGTGCTAGAGGGCTTCTAGCGGGGGGGCCCTATGAGCAGTTCTTC
>.|TRBJ2-1|.|TRBV7-2
CASSPPYGQETQFF
TGTGCCAGCAGCCCCCCCTATGGGCAAGAGACCCAGTTCTTC
>TRBD2|TRBJ2-3|.|TRBV20-1
CSARDARAGADTQYF
TGCAGTGCTAGAGATGCCAGGGCGGGGGCAGATACGCAGTATTTT
>.|TRBJ2-1|.|TRBV6-6
CASSYSISLGDEQFF
TGTGCCAGCAGTTACTCGATATCACTGGGGGATGAGCAGTTCTTC
>.|TRBJ1-5|.|TRBV12-3/TRBV12-4
CASSRGRNSNQPQHF
TGTGCCAGCAGCCGCGGACGGAACAGCAATCAGCCCCAGCATTTT
>.|TRBJ2-7|.|TRBV5-1
CASSLAPGTSVGEQYF
TGCGCCAGCAGCTTGGCCCCCGGGACATCTGTTGGCGAGCAGTACTTC
>.|TRBJ1-1|few|TRBV20-1
CSAARVTEAFF
TGCAGTGCCGCGAGGGTCACTGAAGCTTTCTTT